These 14 T cell receptor beta chains originate from one sample sequenced in a study of blood T cell repertoires in COVID-19 (dated by TCRdb to the early 2020s). The library was prepared using the immunoSEQ multiplex PCR assay. TCRdb holds this immuneACCESS table with in-frame rearrangements only. Some clones are missing; in checked studies, unresolved V genes explain under half, and the rest has no known cause. The sample records about 46,000 clones, approximately 83% of which are singletons. About 15% of the sample belongs to the ten largest clones. The material sequenced was peripheral blood. All receptors derive from a human donor in a cohort sampled during active COVID-19. The donor label of this sample is uncertain.

CDR3 protein: CATSREMGGPFGYGYTF. The CDR3 DNA sequence: TGTGCCACCAGCAGAGAAATGGGGGGGCCGTTCGGCTATGGCTACACCTTC. The rearrangement uses TRBV15 and TRBJ1-2; D possibly corresponds to TRBD1 (6 bases). CDR1 and CDR2 (germline): LNHNV, YYDKDF (reference sequence). CDR3 length equals 17 residues. V was shortened by 0 bases and J by 4 bases, with 18 bases between the two germline ends.

The rearrangement uses TRBV19 and TRBJ1-2, with 8 bases aligning to TRBD1. CDR1 is LNHDA and CDR2 is SQIVND in the germline V gene (reference sequence). This CDR3 is built from 13 residues. Germline trimming cut 6 bases from V and 1 base from J; bases unmatched to any gene: 1. The CDR3 reads CASSDRGNYGYTF. CDR3 DNA sequence: TGTGCCAGTAGCGACAGGGGTAACTATGGCTACACCTTC.

This sequence joins TRBV6-5 and TRBJ2-5; 7 nucleotides agree with TRBD2. Germline-derived CDR1 and CDR2 are MNHEY and SVGAGI. CDR3 length equals 12 residues. V was clipped by 6 bases and J by 2 bases; unmatched bases: 0. This CDR3 reads CASSGGQETQYF. The DNA for the CDR3 is TGTGCCAGCAGCGGGGGGCAAGAGACCCAGTACTTC.

This clone was recorded once. This chain's CDR3 is CASSQEYTGESTDTQYF. The CDR3 nucleotides are TGTGCCAGCAGCCAAGAATATACGGGGGAGAGCACAGATACGCAGTATTTT. The chain has TRBV4-2 and TRBJ2-3, with D perhaps TRBD2 (6 bases). V was pared by 0 bases and J by 0 bases, with 13 bases between. Germline loops: CDR1 LGHNA, CDR2 YNFKEQ. This CDR3 is built from 17 residues.

This chain's CDR3 is CASGRSGQANTGELFF. As DNA, the CDR3 is TGTGCTAGTGGGCGATCTGGGCAGGCGAACACCGGGGAGCTGTTTTTT. This rearrangement joins TRBV12-5 to TRBJ2-2; D is uncertain. The CDR3 totals 16 residues. Germline CDR1 reads LGHNT; CDR2 reads FRNRAP. The V gene lost 6 bases and the J gene lost 0 bases, with 14 bases spanning the gap. Full variable domain (missing parts from reference TRBV12-5 and TRBJ2-2): DARVTQTPRHKVTEMGQEVTMRCQPILGHNTVFWYRQTMMQGLELLAYFRNRAPLDDSGMPKDRFSAEMPDATLATLKIQPSEPRDSAVYFCASGRSGQANTGELFFGEGSRLTVL.

V gene TRBV5-1 combines with J gene TRBJ2-1, with 9 bases fitting TRBD1. CDR1 is SGHRS, CDR2 YFSETQ, per germline. The CDR3 runs 17 residues. Trimming took 2 bases from V and 1 from J; bases not matched to a gene: 7. CDR3 nucleotides: TGCGCCAGCAGCTTAATACCGACAGGGGGTTCCTACAATGAGCAGTTCTTC. Translated, it gives CASSLIPTGGSYNEQFF.

The chain employs TRBV6-1 and TRBJ2-7; 11 bases align to TRBD2. J gave up 5 bases and V 2 bases, and 14 bases lay outside the gene matches. The germline V gene has CDR1 MNHNS and CDR2 SASEGT. The CDR3 totals 18 residues. The CDR3 nucleotides are TGTGCCAGCAGTGAATTTATAGCGGGGGGGACCCCCTCAGACGAGCAGTACTTC. Amino acid sequence: CASSEFIAGGTPSDEQYF.

The CDR3 spells CASSLQGSSYEQYF. The CDR3 nucleotides are TGTGCCAGCAGCCTCCAGGGGAGCTCCTACGAGCAGTACTTC. The genes are TRBV3-1 (or the pseudogene TRBV3-2) and TRBJ2-7; D possibly corresponds to TRBD1 (6 bases). The V end lost 4 bases, the J end lost 0 bases, and 10 bases lay between the germline ends. Per germline, CDR1 LGHDT and CDR2 YNNKEL (reference sequence). CDR3 length equals 14 residues.

The DNA of the CDR3 is TGTGCCAGCAGCCAAGGGGCCTCTGGGGCCAACGTCCTGACTTTC. Residues: CASSQGASGANVLTF. This chain connects TRBV3-1 (or the pseudogene TRBV3-2) to TRBJ2-6; D ambiguous. Trimming shortened V by 1 base and J by 0 bases, and 4 bases separated the two germline ends. Germline V gene data show CDR1 as LGHDT and CDR2 as YNNKEL (reference sequence). The length of the CDR3 is 15 residues.

The V gene is TRBV6-5, the J gene TRBJ1-1, with D uncertain. Trimming shortened V by 2 bases and J by 2 bases, and 6 bases separated the two germline ends. CDR1 is MNHEY, CDR2 SVGAGI, per germline. This CDR3 has 13 amino acids. The CDR3 sequence: CASSYTSNTEAFF. CDR3 in DNA: TGTGCCAGCAGTTACACTTCCAACACTGAAGCTTTCTTT.

This clone was detected once. V usage is TRBV6-5 and J usage is TRBJ2-2, with 8 bases that match TRBD1. With V trimmed by 2 bases and J by 7 bases, 6 bases remained unmatched. Germline CDR1 MNHEY, CDR2 SVGAGI. This CDR3 has 15 residues. DNA of the CDR3: TGTGCCAGCAGTTACGCGGCAGGGGGCCACGGGGAGCTGTTTTTT. Protein sequence: CASSYAAGGHGELFF.

This clone has only a few counts. The chain has TRBV6-5 and TRBJ2-1, with a weak D call TRBD2 (6 bases). Germline CDR1 MNHEY, CDR2 SVGAGI. This CDR3 comprises 11 residues. The germline V and J ends were trimmed by 9 bases and 12 bases, with 15 bases remaining between them. CDR3 DNA: TGTGCCAGTGGGGAACTCGGGGGGCAGTTCTTC. Amino acid sequence: CASGELGGQFF.

The chain couples TRBV7-9 to TRBJ2-2; the match to TRBD1 covers 7 bases. The CDR3 is 16 amino acids. Germline V gene lookup returns CDR1 SEHNR and CDR2 FQNEAQ (reference sequence). The V gene end was trimmed by 3 bases and the J gene end by 1 base; junction bases not matched to a gene: 5. The CDR3 bases are TGTGCCAGCAGCTTTCCCGGGACAGTGAACACCGGGGAGCTGTTTTTT. This gives the protein CASSFPGTVNTGELFF. Supplemented by reference TRBV7-9 and TRBJ2-2, the full variable domain reads DTGVSQNPRHKITKRGQNVTFRCDPISEHNRLYWYRQTLGQGPEFLTYFQNEAQLEKSRLLSDRFSAERPKGSFSTLEIQRTEQGDSAMYLCASSFPGTVNTGELFFGEGSRLTVL.

The table lists this clone with a few counts. The chain combines TRBV14 with TRBJ2-7; a possible D gene is TRBD2 (6 bases). In germline, CDR1 is SGHDN, CDR2 FVKESK. V was clipped by 4 bases and J by 6 bases, with 13 bases between them. This CDR3 is 13 amino acids long. The CDR3 here is CASSRAGLGEQYF. CDR3 bases: TGTGCCAGCAGCCGAGCGGGTCTGGGCGAGCAGTACTTC.